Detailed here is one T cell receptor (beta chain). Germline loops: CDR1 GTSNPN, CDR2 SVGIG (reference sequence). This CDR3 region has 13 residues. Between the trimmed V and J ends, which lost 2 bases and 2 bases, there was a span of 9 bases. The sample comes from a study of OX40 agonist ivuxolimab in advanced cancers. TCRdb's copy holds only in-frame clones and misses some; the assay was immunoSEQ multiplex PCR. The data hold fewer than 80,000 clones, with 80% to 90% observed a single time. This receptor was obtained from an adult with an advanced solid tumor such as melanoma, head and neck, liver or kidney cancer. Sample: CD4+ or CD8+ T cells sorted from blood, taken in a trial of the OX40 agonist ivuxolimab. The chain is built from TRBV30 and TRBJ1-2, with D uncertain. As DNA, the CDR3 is TGTGCCTGGAGTTTACTCCTGAACTATGGCTACACCTTC. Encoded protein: CAWSLLLNYGYTF.